This is a list of T cell receptor beta chains from one sample in a study of cytomegalovirus exposure and HLA in healthy donors. Sequenced by immunoSEQ multiplex PCR; TCRdb stores in-frame clones only, minus some. Of 95,000 to 150,000 clones listed, roughly 78% were seen once; the top ten hold 3.5% to 4.5%. The sample was PBMCs. These receptors were obtained from a man aged 25-45 years in good health and CMV-seronegative. Both conserved end residues are part of each CDR3. A D gene is named only where the DNA matches it firmly. Expanded clones get a size class; other rows say once, few or many, or leave the size out.

>TRBD1|TRBV19|NA|TRBJ2-7
TGTGCCAGTAGTAGTACAGGGGTGTCCTACGAGCAGTACTTC
CASSSTGVSYEQYF
>NA|TRBV9|NA|TRBJ2-1
TGTGCCAGCAGCGTTAGCCACCGGACAGAGCAGTTCTTC
CASSVSHRTEQFF
>NA|TRBV7-6|NA|TRBJ2-2
TGTGCCAGCAGCTTAGGGCAGGGGGGCTACACCGGGGAGCTGTTTTTT
CASSLGQGGYTGELFF
>TRBD1|TRBV28|once|TRBJ1-1
TGTGCCAGTAGGAGCACAGGGGGCGCATCCACTGAAGCTTTCTTT
CASRSTGGASTEAFF
>NA|TRBV27|NA|TRBJ1-1
TGTGCCAGCAGACCCACGGGGGGCGGCACTGAAGCTTTCTTT
CASRPTGGGTEAFF
>NA|TRBV6-5|NA|TRBJ2-1
TGTGCCAGCAGTTTCGACAGGCTTTCTTACAATGAGCAGTTCTTC
CASSFDRLSYNEQFF
>NA|TRBV10-3|once|TRBJ2-7
TGTGCCATCACAGCAGAGGACAGCGGCCCGTACGAGCAGTACTTC
CAITAEDSGPYEQYF
>TRBD2|TRBV18|NA|TRBJ2-3
TGTGCCAGCTCACCACCGAGTCTAGCGGGAACTACAGATACGCAGTATTTT
CASSPPSLAGTTDTQYF
>NA|TRBV7-2|NA|TRBJ1-6
TGTGCCAGCAGCTTAGCAGTCGGAGATAATTCACCCCTCCACTTT
CASSLAVGDNSPLHF
>NA|TRBV2|NA|TRBJ1-5
TGTGCCAGCAGTTCTAACAGGGATCAGCCCCAGCATTTT
CASSSNRDQPQHF
>NA|TRBV6-6|NA|TRBJ1-1
TGTGCCAGCAGTTATCGGCGGGGGAACACTGAAGCTTTCTTT
CASSYRRGNTEAFF
>TRBD1|TRBV5-1|NA|TRBJ1-2
TGCGCCAGCAGCTTGGCCCCAGGGGGATCCTATGGCTACACCTTC
CASSLAPGGSYGYTF
>NA|TRBV18|NA|TRBJ2-7
TGTGCCAGCTCACCACAACAGGGATCCCGCTACGAGCAGTACTTC
CASSPQQGSRYEQYF
>TRBD2|TRBV4-1|NA|TRBJ2-7
TGCGCCAGCAGCCAAGTCGGGGGGAACTACGAGCAGTACTTC
CASSQVGGNYEQYF
>NA|TRBV2|NA|TRBJ1-5
TGTGCCAGCAGTGCCGAACAGGTTAGGGCGTATCAGCCCCAGCATTTT
CASSAEQVRAYQPQHF
>TRBD1|TRBV28|NA|TRBJ1-5
TGTGCCAGCAGAGTGAGATGGGGGCAGGGGGGCCATCAGCCCCAGCATTTT
CASRVRWGQGGHQPQHF
>TRBD1|TRBV6-5|NA|TRBJ2-3
TGTGCCAGCAGTTACGTCAGCGGGACAGGGGAAGATACGCAGTATTTT
CASSYVSGTGEDTQYF
>NA|TRBV28|NA|TRBJ1-2
TGTGCCAGCAGTTTACGCGGGAGGGGCTACGCGGGCTACACCTTC
CASSLRGRGYAGYTF
>NA|TRBV9|few|TRBJ2-2
TGTGCCAGCAGCGCCCAGAGCCGGGAGCCCTCCGGGGAGCTGTTTTTT
CASSAQSREPSGELFF
>NA|TRBV6-5|NA|TRBJ2-1
TGTGCCAGCAGCTTGGGGCAGGGATGGTACAATGAGCAGTTCTTC
CASSLGQGWYNEQFF
>NA|TRBV18|few|TRBJ1-1
TGTGCCAGCTCATCTTTGGGACAGAACACTGAAGCTTTCTTT
CASSSLGQNTEAFF
>TRBD1|TRBV5-4|NA|TRBJ2-1
TGTGCCAGCAGCCAGAGACAGGGGGCGTCGGATGAGCAGTTCTTC
CASSQRQGASDEQFF
>NA|TRBV20-1|few|TRBJ1-5
TGCAGTGCTAGCCTGCAGCCCCAGCATTTT
CSASLQPQHF
>TRBD1|TRBV7-2|NA|TRBJ2-5
TGTGCCAGCAGCACCAGGGGGCCTGAGACCCAGTACTTC
CASSTRGPETQYF
>NA|TRBV4-1|NA|TRBJ1-1
TGCGCCAGCAGCGCAGCGGACGACATGAACACTGAAGCTTTCTTT
CASSAADDMNTEAFF
>NA|TRBV5-8|NA|TRBJ2-3
TGTGCCAGCAGCCAGGAGGGGAGTACGCAGTATTTT
CASSQEGSTQYF
>TRBD1|TRBV29-1|few|TRBJ2-1
TGCAGCGTTGAACCCCCGGTGTTTGAGGGGGCTGGTGAGCAGTTCTTC
CSVEPPVFEGAGEQFF
>TRBD1|TRBV6-5|NA|TRBJ2-7
TGTGCCAGCAGAGGACAGGGGATGGCCTACGAGCAGTACTTC
CASRGQGMAYEQYF
>TRBD2|TRBV11-3|NA|TRBJ2-3
TGTGCCAGCAGCTTAGATCCAGCGGGGGACCCCACAGATACGCAGTATTTT
CASSLDPAGDPTDTQYF
>TRBD2|TRBV6-6|few|TRBJ2-3
TGTGCCAGCAGTTACAGGCGGGGGGCCCTCACAGATACGCAGTATTTT
CASSYRRGALTDTQYF
>NA|TRBV5-1|NA|TRBJ2-2
TGCGCCAGCAGCTTGGGACGGGGGGCGCGAAACACCGGGGAGCTGTTTTTT
CASSLGRGARNTGELFF
>NA|TRBV7-9|NA|TRBJ1-1
TGTGCCAGCAGCTTTAAAATGAACACTGAAGCTTTCTTT
CASSFKMNTEAFF
>TRBD2|TRBV11-2|NA|TRBJ2-1
TGTGCCAGCAGCCAAGGGACTAGCGGGGGTACAATGGCCCAGTTCTTC
CASSQGTSGGTMAQFF
>NA|TRBV7-9|NA|TRBJ2-2
TGTGCCAGCAGCCCAGTCCGGTCGGGCACCGGGGAGCTGTTTTTT
CASSPVRSGTGELFF
>NA|TRBV6-1|NA|TRBJ1-2
TGTGCCAGCCTAGAAGGTATTGGGGCCTATGGCTACACCTTC
CASLEGIGAYGYTF
>TRBD1|TRBV6-1|NA|TRBJ1-2
TGTGCCAGCAGTGAAACCGGGACAGGGGCTTATGGCTACACCTTC
CASSETGTGAYGYTF
>NA|TRBV7-9|NA|TRBJ2-7
TGTGCCAGCAGCGGATACAAGAACAGTAGCTCCTACGAGCAGTACTTC
CASSGYKNSSSYEQYF
>TRBD2|TRBV6-1|NA|TRBJ2-7
TGTGCCAGCAGTCCCGGGGGGTCCTACGAGCAGTACTTC
CASSPGGSYEQYF
>TRBD1|TRBV7-9|once|TRBJ1-1
TGTGCCAGCAGCCAACCAAAAGGGACAGCGAACACTGAAGCTTTCTTT
CASSQPKGTANTEAFF
>NA|TRBV5-4|NA|TRBJ2-7
TGTGCCAGCAGCTTGCAGGGGGGTGGCTACGAGCAGTACTTC
CASSLQGGGYEQYF